This record concerns one T cell receptor beta chain sequence. Its specificity is not known. A much larger clone lies one base from this, so it may be a read error. Template material for amplifying TCR beta CDR3 regions consisted of RNA transcripts. An initial round of RT-PCR targeting the TCR CDR3 relied on the HTBI primer set. MiXCR, run by TCRdb on the multiplex PCR reads, gives a single entry per CDR3 protein. The sample lists about 600,000 distinct CDR3 sequences, approximately 16% seen once, with approximately 3.5% in the top ten. These data are taken from a study of T cells in Graves' hyperthyroidism and ophthalmopathy. Study summary: Blood was drawn when the patient was first diagnosed and still untreated. General study results and limits: Progression to ophthalmopathy was predicted a median of approximately 6.4 months early.

Material: blood. The TCR originated in a woman in her 40s with Graves' ophthalmopathy.

The CDR3 region has the DNA TGCGCCAGCAGCCCGGGACAGGGCTCTAGTGAGCAGTTCTTC. Its translation is CASSPGQGSSEQFF. The genes are TRBV5-1 and TRBJ2-1; TRBD1 matches at 9 bases. The CDR3 is 14 residues long. Germline assignment: CDR1 SGHRS and CDR2 YFSETQ. The V and J ends lost 4 bases and 9 bases, in that order; junction bases with no gene match: 8.